Listed below are T cell receptor beta chains from one sample, sequenced in a study of PD-1 blockade in mismatch repair-deficient tumors. The table came from immunoSEQ multiplex PCR; TCRdb's copy has only in-frame clones and leaves some out. Of about 51,000 clones in the sample, over 70% were seen once. Sample: peripheral blood, taken 20 weeks after starting pembrolizumab. The receptors come from an adult with mismatch repair-deficient cancer. CDR3s include the opening cysteine and the closing phenylalanine or tryptophan. A D gene is named only where the DNA matches it firmly.

J: TRBJ1-2
length: 12
V: TRBV7-2
D: TRBD1
DNA: TGTGCCAGCGGGCAGGGGGCACTAGGCTACACCTTC
CDR3: CASGQGALGYTF

J: TRBJ2-7
length: 15
V: TRBV7-2
D: NA
DNA: TGTGCCAGCAGCTTGGGACCAGAAACTCATTACGAGCAGTACTTC
CDR3: CASSLGPETHYEQYF

J: TRBJ2-2
length: 15
V: TRBV7-8
D: NA
DNA: TGTGCCAGCAGCTTAGCAGGGGGGAACACCGGGGAGCTGTTTTTT
CDR3: CASSLAGGNTGELFF

J: TRBJ1-1
length: 12
V: TRBV30
D: NA
DNA: TGTGCCTGGAAGGGGGGGTATACTGAAGCTTTCTTT
CDR3: CAWKGGYTEAFF

J: TRBJ1-5
length: 12
V: TRBV10-2
D: NA
DNA: TGCGCCAGCGCGTTAGGCAATCAGCCCCAGCATTTT
CDR3: CASALGNQPQHF

J: TRBJ1-2
length: 13
V: TRBV5-1
D: NA
DNA: TGCGCCAGCAGCTTGAATGAGAGGGGTGGCTACACCTTC
CDR3: CASSLNERGGYTF

J: TRBJ2-3
length: 14
V: TRBV11-2
D: TRBD2
DNA: TGTGCCAGCAGCTCCGGACTAGCCCAAGATACGCAGTATTTT
CDR3: CASSSGLAQDTQYF

J: TRBJ1-1
length: 15
V: TRBV2
D: NA
DNA: TGTGCCAGCAGTGAAGGAGCAGGGTGGAACACTGAAGCTTTCTTT
CDR3: CASSEGAGWNTEAFF

J: TRBJ1-1
length: 17
V: TRBV19
D: TRBD1
DNA: TGTGCCAGTATCAACCGAATGGACAGGGCTAAGAACACTGAAGCTTTCTTT
CDR3: CASINRMDRAKNTEAFF

J: TRBJ1-3
length: 16
V: TRBV9
D: NA
DNA: TGTGCCAGCAGCGTAGGCCCCGGACGCGAGGAGGACACCATATATTTT
CDR3: CASSVGPGREEDTIYF

J: TRBJ2-4
length: 15
V: TRBV23-1
D: NA
DNA: TGCGCCAGCAGTCAATTGGTCGAGGGTGGGAACATTCAGTACTTC
CDR3: CASSQLVEGGNIQYF

J: TRBJ1-1
length: 12
V: TRBV5-1
D: NA
DNA: TGCGCCAGCAGAGACAAGAACACTGAAGCTTTCTTT
CDR3: CASRDKNTEAFF

J: TRBJ1-2
length: 13
V: TRBV29-1
D: NA
DNA: TGCAGCACCACCAGGGAGGGTAGGAAAGGCTACACCTTC
CDR3: CSTTREGRKGYTF

J: TRBJ2-2
length: 13
V: TRBV4-1
D: NA
DNA: TGCGCCAGCAGCCAGGACTTGGCCGGGGAGCTGTTTTTT
CDR3: CASSQDLAGELFF

J: TRBJ1-2
length: 13
V: TRBV14
D: TRBD1
DNA: TGTGCCAGCAGCCAAGGACAGGGGTATGGCTACACCTTC
CDR3: CASSQGQGYGYTF

J: TRBJ1-5
length: 15
V: TRBV7-3
D: NA
DNA: TGTGCCAGCAGCTTAGACGTATATAGCAATCAGCCCCAGCATTTT
CDR3: CASSLDVYSNQPQHF